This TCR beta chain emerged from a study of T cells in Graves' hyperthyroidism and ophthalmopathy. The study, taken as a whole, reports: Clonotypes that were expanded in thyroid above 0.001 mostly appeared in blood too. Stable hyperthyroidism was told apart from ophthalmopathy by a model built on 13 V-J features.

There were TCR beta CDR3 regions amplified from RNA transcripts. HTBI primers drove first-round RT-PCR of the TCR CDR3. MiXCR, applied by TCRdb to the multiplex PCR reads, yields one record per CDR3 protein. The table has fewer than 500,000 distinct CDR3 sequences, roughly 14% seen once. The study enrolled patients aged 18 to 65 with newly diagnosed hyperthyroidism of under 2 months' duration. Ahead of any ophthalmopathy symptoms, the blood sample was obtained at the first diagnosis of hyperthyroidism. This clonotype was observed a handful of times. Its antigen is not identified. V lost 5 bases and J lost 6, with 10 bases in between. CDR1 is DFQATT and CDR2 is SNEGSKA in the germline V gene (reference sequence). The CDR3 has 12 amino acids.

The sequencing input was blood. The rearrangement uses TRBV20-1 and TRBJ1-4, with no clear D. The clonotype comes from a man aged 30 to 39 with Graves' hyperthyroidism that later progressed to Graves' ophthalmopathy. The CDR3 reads CSAGSSYEKLFF. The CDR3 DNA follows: TGCAGTGCTGGATCAAGCTATGAAAAACTGTTTTTT.